The 13 T cell receptor beta chains listed next were all sequenced from one sample in a study of human T cells and chemical hapten exposure. Via MiXCR, TCRdb re-called the RACE reads, giving one row per CDR3 protein. The sample gives 180,000 or so distinct CDR3 sequences, 13% to 15% of which show up once; about 1.8% is in the top ten. The time point denotes: patch test 1, 2 weeks after DPC sensitization. Treatment in this sample: therapeutic diphenylcyclopropenone sensitization with weekly scalp DPC. The source was whole blood, collected in connection with sensitization to the hapten diphenylcyclopropenone (DPC). These receptors were taken from a woman under 40 with alopecia areata. Some clones in this sample may be carry-over from other donors' samples.

This clonotype was found a few times. The CDR3 spells CASSEGGSSGGADTQYF. Here the CDR3 DNA reads TGTGCCAGCAGTGAAGGAGGGTCTAGCGGGGGGGCAGATACGCAGTATTTT. The chain is built from TRBV6-1 and TRBJ2-3; TRBD2 agrees at 12 bases. The CDR3 sequence is 17 residues long. Per the germline V gene, CDR1 is MNHNS and CDR2 is SASEGT. V lost 1 base and J lost 4; bases outside the gene matches: 6.

In its sample, this clonotype was seen many times. The DNA of the CDR3 is TGTGCCAGCGGCCCTCATGGGGGCAATCAGCCCCAGCATTTT. Its protein product is CASGPHGGNQPQHF. The chain combines TRBV28 with TRBJ1-5; no reliable D call. The CDR3 runs to 14 residues. V was pared by 8 bases and J by 2 bases, with 13 bases between. Germline CDR1 and CDR2: MDHEN and SYDVKM.

About this clonotype itself: The germline gene is not matched at one end of the junction; a read error may be the cause. V gene TRBV7-9 combines with J gene TRBJ1-5, with a weak D call TRBD1 (6 bases). CDR3 length equals 16 residues. Germline CDR1 is SEHNR and CDR2 is FQNEAQ (reference sequence). DNA of the CDR3: TGTTCCAGCAGCTTAGGTCCGGGGGCGCGATTACAGCCCCAGCATTTT. Its protein product is CSSSLGPGARLQPQHF.

This clonotype was picked up a small number of times. V and J are TRBV28 and TRBJ1-2; no definite D call. CDR3 size: 14 residues. Deletions cut 7 bases from V and 3 bases from J, with 15 bases between. CDR1 MDHEN and CDR2 SYDVKM come from the germline V gene. The CDR3 spells CASTLWGVDYGYTF. The CDR3 DNA reads TGTGCCAGCACCCTCTGGGGTGTAGACTATGGCTACACCTTC.

This clonotype was counted at least ten times. CDR3: CASTKNTEAFF. The CDR3 region has the DNA TGTGCCAGCACCAAGAACACTGAAGCTTTCTTT. The chain links TRBV6-1 to TRBJ1-1; D gene uncertain. Trimming left V 7 bases short and J 1 base short, with 4 bases between. Germline V gene lookup returns CDR1 MNHNS and CDR2 SASEGT. The CDR3 totals 11 residues.

The chain employs TRBV7-6 and TRBJ2-5, with D perhaps given as TRBD1 or TRBD2 (6 bases each). The V gene's germline CDR1 is SGHVS and CDR2 FNYEAQ. CDR3 length equals 19 residues. V lost 2 bases, J lost 2 bases, and 24 bases lay in between. CDR3 residues: CASSLKGSGTGPDQETQYF. The CDR3 nucleotides are TGTGCCAGCAGCTTAAAGGGTAGCGGAACAGGGCCCGATCAAGAGACCCAGTACTTC. Based on the CDR3 plus reference TRBV7-6 and TRBJ2-5, the full variable domain is GAGVSQSPRYKVTKRGQDVALRCDPISGHVSLYWYRQALGQGPEFLTYFNYEAQQDKSGLPNDRFSAERPEGSISTLTIQRTEQRDSAMYRCASSLKGSGTGPDQETQYFGPGTRLLVL.

This CDR3 reads CASSPLVLAYKETQYF. The CDR3 DNA is TGTGCCAGCAGCCCTCTGGTTTTAGCTTATAAAGAGACCCAGTACTTC. The rearrangement uses TRBV7-2 and TRBJ2-5; no definite D call. Germline loops: CDR1 SGHTA, CDR2 FQGNSA. V was trimmed by 5 bases and J by 3 bases, leaving 19 bases between them. The CDR3 runs to 16 residues. Using reference TRBV7-2 and TRBJ2-5 for the parts outside the CDR3, the full variable domain is GAGVSQSPSNKVTEKGKDVELRCDPISGHTALYWYRQSLGQGLEFLIYFQGNSAPDKSGLPSDRFSAERTGGSVSTLTIQRTQQEDSAVYLCASSPLVLAYKETQYFGPGTRLLVL.

This clonotype was counted only a few times. V usage is TRBV18 and J usage is TRBJ2-2; D gene unclear. Germline loops: CDR1 KGHSH, CDR2 LQKENI. V lost 0 bases to trimming and J lost 5 bases, with 7 bases between them. This CDR3 has 14 residues. CDR3 residues: CASSPPARTGELFF. In nucleotides, the CDR3 is TGTGCCAGCTCACCACCGGCGAGGACCGGGGAGCTGTTTTTT.

This clonotype was seen more than once but under ten times. The genes are TRBV28 and TRBJ1-3, with D tentatively TRBD1 (5 bases). From germline, CDR1 is MDHEN and CDR2 SYDVKM. V dropped 2 bases and J dropped 0 bases, with 8 bases sitting between them. The CDR3 has 15 amino acids. The CDR3 protein is CASSLGHLSGNTIYF. CDR3 nucleotide sequence: TGTGCCAGCAGTTTAGGACACCTCTCTGGAAACACCATATATTTT.

This clonotype was picked up a small number of times. The chain joins TRBV28 to TRBJ2-7, with D maybe TRBD2 (6 bases). Per the germline V gene, CDR1 is MDHEN and CDR2 is SYDVKM. V lost 7 bases and J lost 2, with 12 bases in between. The CDR3 consists of 13 residues. CDR3 sequence (DNA): TGTGCCAGCAAAGGCGGGGTCCCCTACGAGCAGTACTTC. Protein product: CASKGGVPYEQYF.

This clonotype was counted ten times or more. V and J are TRBV29-1 and TRBJ2-3; D not certain. Trimming removed 6 bases at V and 0 bases at J, with 10 bases between. Germline loops: CDR1 SQVTM, CDR2 ANQGSEA. This CDR3 is built from 13 residues. This chain's CDR3 is CSVHRSSTDTQYF. DNA for the CDR3: TGCAGCGTCCATAGGTCTAGCACAGATACGCAGTATTTT.

This clonotype has a count of ten or more. The chain joins TRBV28 to TRBJ2-5, with 7 bases matching TRBD1. The CDR3 has 14 amino acids. CDR1 MDHEN and CDR2 SYDVKM come from the germline V gene. Trimming took 8 bases from V and 2 from J; bases not matched to a gene: 8. CDR3 nucleotide sequence: TGTGCCAGCCGGGACAGTAGTTATCAAGAGACCCAGTACTTC. It specifies CASRDSSYQETQYF.

This clonotype has just a few counts. The chain carries TRBV7-9 and TRBJ1-4; 7 bases fit TRBD1. CDR3 length equals 16 residues. Trimming removed 5 bases from V and 0 bases from J; junction bases left unmatched: 6. In germline, CDR1 is SEHNR, CDR2 FQNEAQ (reference sequence). This CDR3 reads CASSSRDSTTNEKLFF. CDR3 bases: TGTGCCAGCAGCAGTCGGGACAGCACAACTAATGAAAAACTGTTTTTT.